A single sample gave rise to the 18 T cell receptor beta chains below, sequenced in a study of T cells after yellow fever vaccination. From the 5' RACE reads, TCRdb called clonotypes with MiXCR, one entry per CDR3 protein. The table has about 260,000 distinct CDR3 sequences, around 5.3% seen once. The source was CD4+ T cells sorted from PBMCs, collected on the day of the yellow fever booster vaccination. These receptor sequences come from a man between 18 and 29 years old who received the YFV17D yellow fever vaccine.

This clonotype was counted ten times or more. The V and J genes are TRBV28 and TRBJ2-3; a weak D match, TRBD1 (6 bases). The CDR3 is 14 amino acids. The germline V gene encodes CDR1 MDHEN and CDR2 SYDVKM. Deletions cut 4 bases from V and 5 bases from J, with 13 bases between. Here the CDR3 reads CASSSPGALDTQYF. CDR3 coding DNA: TGTGCCAGCAGTTCGCCAGGGGCCTTAGATACGCAGTATTTT.

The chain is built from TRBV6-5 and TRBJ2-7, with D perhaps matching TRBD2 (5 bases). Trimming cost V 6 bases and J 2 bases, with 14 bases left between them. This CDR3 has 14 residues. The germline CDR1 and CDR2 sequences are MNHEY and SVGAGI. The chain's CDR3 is CASRRGRGAYEQYF. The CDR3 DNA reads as TGTGCCAGCAGACGTGGACGGGGAGCCTACGAGCAGTACTTC.

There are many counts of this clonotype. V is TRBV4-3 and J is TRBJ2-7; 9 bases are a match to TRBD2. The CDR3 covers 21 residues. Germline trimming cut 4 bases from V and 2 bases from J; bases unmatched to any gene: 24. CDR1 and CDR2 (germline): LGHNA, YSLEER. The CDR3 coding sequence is TGCGCCAGCAGCCCTCAGAACCGGGCCCCCGGACCGGCTAGCGGGACCTACGAGCAGTACGTC. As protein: CASSPQNRAPGPASGTYEQYV.

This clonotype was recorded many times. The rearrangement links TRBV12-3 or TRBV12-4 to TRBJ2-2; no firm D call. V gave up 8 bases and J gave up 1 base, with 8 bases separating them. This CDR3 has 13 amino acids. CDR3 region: CASFQENTGELFF. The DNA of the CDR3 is TGTGCCAGCTTCCAGGAGAACACCGGGGAGCTGTTTTTT.

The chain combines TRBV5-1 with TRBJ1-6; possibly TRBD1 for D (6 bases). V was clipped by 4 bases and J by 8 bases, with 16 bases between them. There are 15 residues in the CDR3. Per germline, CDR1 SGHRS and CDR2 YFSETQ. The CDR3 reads CASSAGGQSHSPLHF. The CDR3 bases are TGCGCCAGCAGCGCCGGAGGACAGAGTCATTCACCCCTCCACTTT.

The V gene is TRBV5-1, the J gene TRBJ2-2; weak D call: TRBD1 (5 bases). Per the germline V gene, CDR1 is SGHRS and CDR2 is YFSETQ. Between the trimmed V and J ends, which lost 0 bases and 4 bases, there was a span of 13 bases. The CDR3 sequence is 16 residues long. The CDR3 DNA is TGCGCCAGCAGCTTGGCCGGCTGGGGCGGCACCGGGGAGCTGTTTTTT. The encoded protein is CASSLAGWGGTGELFF.

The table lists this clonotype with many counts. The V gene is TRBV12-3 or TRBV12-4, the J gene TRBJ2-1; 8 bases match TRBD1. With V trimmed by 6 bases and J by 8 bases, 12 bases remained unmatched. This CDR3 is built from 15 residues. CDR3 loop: CASRPSGGSRDEQFF. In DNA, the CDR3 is TGTGCCAGCAGACCATCAGGGGGCAGTAGAGATGAGCAGTTCTTC.

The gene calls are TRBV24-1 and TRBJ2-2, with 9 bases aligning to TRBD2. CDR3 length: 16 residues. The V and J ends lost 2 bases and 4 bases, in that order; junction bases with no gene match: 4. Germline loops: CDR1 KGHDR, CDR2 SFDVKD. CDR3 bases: TGTGCCACCAGTGATTCGTCTAGCGGGGCCACCGGGGAGCTGTTTTTT. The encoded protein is CATSDSSSGATGELFF.

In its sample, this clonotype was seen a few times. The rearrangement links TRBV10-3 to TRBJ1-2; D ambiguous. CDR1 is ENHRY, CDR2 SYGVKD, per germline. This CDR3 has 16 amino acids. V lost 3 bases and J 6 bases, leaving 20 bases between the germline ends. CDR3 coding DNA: TGTGCCATCAGTGATTCTGCGCGGGGAATAGAGGATGGCTACACCTTC. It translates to CAISDSARGIEDGYTF.

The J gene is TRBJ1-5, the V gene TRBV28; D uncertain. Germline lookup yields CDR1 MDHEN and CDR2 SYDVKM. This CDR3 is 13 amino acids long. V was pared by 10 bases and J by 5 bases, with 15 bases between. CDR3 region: CAIGGSLDQPQHF. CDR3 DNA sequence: TGTGCCATCGGAGGGAGTCTCGATCAGCCCCAGCATTTT.

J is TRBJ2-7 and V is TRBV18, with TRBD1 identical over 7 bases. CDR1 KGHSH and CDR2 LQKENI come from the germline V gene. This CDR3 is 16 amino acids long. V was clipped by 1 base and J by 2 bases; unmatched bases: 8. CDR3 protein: CASSPRHRGSTYEQYF. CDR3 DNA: TGTGCCAGCTCACCACGGCACAGGGGCTCGACCTACGAGCAGTACTTC.

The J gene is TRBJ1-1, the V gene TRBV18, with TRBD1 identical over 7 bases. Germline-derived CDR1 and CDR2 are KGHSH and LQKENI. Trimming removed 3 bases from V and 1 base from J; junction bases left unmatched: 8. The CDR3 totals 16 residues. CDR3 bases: TGTGCCAGCTCACCTACACTGGGGACAGAGAACACTGAAGCTTTCTTT. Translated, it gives CASSPTLGTENTEAFF.

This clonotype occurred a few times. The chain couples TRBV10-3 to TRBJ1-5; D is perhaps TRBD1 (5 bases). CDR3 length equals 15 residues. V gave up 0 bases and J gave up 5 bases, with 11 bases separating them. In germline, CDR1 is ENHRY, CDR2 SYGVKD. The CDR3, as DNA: TGTGCCATCAGTGAGTCGGGGACGGGTTATCAGCCCCAGCATTTT. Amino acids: CAISESGTGYQPQHF.

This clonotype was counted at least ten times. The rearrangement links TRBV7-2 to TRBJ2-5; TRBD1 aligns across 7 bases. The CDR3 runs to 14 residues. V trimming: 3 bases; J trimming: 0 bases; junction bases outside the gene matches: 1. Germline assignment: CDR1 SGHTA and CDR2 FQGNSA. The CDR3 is CASSLDRYQETQYF. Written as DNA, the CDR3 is TGTGCCAGCAGCTTGGACAGGTACCAAGAGACCCAGTACTTC.

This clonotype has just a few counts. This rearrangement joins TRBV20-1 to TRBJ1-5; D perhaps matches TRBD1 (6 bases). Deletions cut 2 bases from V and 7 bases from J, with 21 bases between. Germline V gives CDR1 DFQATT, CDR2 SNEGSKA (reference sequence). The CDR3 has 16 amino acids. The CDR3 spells CSARRRRHRVGQPQHF. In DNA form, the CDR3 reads TGCAGTGCTAGACGCCGGCGTCACAGGGTTGGCCAGCCCCAGCATTTT.

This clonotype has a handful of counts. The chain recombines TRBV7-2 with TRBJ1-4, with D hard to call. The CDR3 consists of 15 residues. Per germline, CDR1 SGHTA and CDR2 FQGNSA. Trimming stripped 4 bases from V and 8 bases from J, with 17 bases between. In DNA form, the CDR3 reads TGTGCCAGCAGCTCCAAGGAAAGGGAAGGCGAAAAACTGTTTTTT. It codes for CASSSKEREGEKLFF. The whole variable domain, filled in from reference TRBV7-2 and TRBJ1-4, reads GAGVSQSPSNKVTEKGKDVELRCDPISGHTALYWYRQSLGQGLEFLIYFQGNSAPDKSGLPSDRFSAERTGGSVSTLTIQRTQQEDSAVYLCASSSKEREGEKLFFGSGTQLSVL.

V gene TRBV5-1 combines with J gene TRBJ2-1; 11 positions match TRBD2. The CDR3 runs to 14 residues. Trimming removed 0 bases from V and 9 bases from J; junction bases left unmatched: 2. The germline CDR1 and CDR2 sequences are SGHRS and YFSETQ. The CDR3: CASSLVSGGAEQFF. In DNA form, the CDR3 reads TGCGCCAGCAGCTTGGTTAGCGGGGGGGCTGAGCAGTTCTTC.

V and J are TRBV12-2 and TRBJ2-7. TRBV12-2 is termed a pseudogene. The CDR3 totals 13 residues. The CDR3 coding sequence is TGTGCAAGTCGCTTAGCGCCCACCTACGAGCAGTACGTC. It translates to CASRLAPTYEQYV.